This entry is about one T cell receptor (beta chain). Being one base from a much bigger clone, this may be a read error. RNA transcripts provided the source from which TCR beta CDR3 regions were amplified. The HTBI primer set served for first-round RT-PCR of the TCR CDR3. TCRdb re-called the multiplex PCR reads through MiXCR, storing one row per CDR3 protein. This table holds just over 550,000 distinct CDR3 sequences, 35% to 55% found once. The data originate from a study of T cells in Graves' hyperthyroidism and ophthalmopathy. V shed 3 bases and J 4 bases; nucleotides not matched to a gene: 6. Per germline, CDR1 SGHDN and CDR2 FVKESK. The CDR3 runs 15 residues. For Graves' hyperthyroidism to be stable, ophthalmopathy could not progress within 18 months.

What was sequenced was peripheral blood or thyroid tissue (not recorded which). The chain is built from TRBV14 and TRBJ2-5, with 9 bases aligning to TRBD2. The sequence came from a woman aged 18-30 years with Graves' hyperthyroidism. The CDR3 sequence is CASSHGRAGGETQYF. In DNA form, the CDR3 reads TGTGCCAGCAGCCACGGGCGAGCGGGAGGAGAGACCCAGTACTTC.